A single sample is the source of the 21 T cell receptor beta chains below, sequenced in a study. TCRdb processed the RT-PCR reads anew with MiXCR; each CDR3 protein has one entry. The sample has about 680,000 distinct CDR3 sequences; 14% are singletons. Sequences were obtained from memory CD4+ T cells from blood. All receptors come from a female donor in good health, serving as a healthy control.

V is TRBV5-1 and J is TRBJ2-2; D is undetermined. The V gene lost 0 bases and the J gene lost 4 bases, with 10 bases spanning the gap. The V gene's germline CDR1 is SGHRS and CDR2 YFSETQ. The CDR3 is made up of 15 amino acids. CDR3 DNA sequence: TGCGCCAGCAGCTTGGCGGCTTATGGCACCGGGGAGCTGTTTTTT. As protein: CASSLAAYGTGELFF.

This clonotype was detected many times. The V gene is TRBV7-2, the J gene TRBJ1-2; a possible D gene is TRBD1 (6 bases). V dropped 5 bases and J dropped 8 bases, with 18 bases sitting between them. The CDR3 length is 14 residues. CDR1 is SGHTA and CDR2 is FQGNSA in the germline V gene. CDR3 DNA sequence: TGTGCCAGCAGCCCTACTTTACAGGGAAGCGGCTACACCTTC. Protein: CASSPTLQGSGYTF.

This clonotype was seen a handful of times. The chain uses TRBV24-1 and TRBJ2-5; D might be TRBD2 (5 bases). The CDR3 is made up of 15 amino acids. The V gene lost 3 bases and the J gene lost 5 bases, with 15 bases spanning the gap. Germline V CDR1 and CDR2: KGHDR, SFDVKD. The CDR3 region has the DNA TGTGCCACCAGTGATCCGACGGGGTCCAGTGAGACCCAGTACTTC. Protein product: CATSDPTGSSETQYF.

DNA of the CDR3: TGTGCCAGCAGACATCAGGGTGGAGAATATGGCTACACCTTC. Translating gives CASRHQGGEYGYTF. The rearrangement links TRBV12-3 or TRBV12-4 to TRBJ1-2; TRBD1 might be the D (5 bases). The CDR3 has 14 residues. The V and J ends lost 6 bases and 5 bases respectively, with 16 bases between them.

The chain recombines TRBV18 with TRBJ2-1, with D possibly being TRBD1 or TRBD2 (5 bases each). This CDR3 has 15 residues. From germline, CDR1 is KGHSH and CDR2 LQKENI. V was shortened by 0 bases and J by 5 bases, with 11 bases between the two germline ends. CDR3 DNA: TGTGCCAGCTCACCACCCACGGGACGGCACAATGAGCAGTTCTTC. This codes for CASSPPTGRHNEQFF.

In its sample, this clonotype was seen many times. The chain carries TRBV4-3 and TRBJ2-7; D gene unclear. From germline, CDR1 is LGHNA and CDR2 YSLEER. V was clipped by 1 base and J by 3 bases, with 13 bases between them. CDR3 length equals 15 residues. The CDR3 nucleotides read TGCGCCAGCAGCCAAGGACAAGATCAACTCTACGAGCAGTACTTC. It specifies CASSQGQDQLYEQYF.

The chain joins TRBV29-1 to TRBJ1-2; no definite D call. V dropped 4 bases and J dropped 2 bases, with 8 bases sitting between them. The CDR3 has 12 amino acids. Germline V CDR1 and CDR2: SQVTM, ANQGSEA. CDR3 in DNA: TGCAGCGTTGTTCTCGACAACTATGGCTACACCTTC. It translates to CSVVLDNYGYTF.

The V and J genes are TRBV6-1 and TRBJ1-2, with TRBD1 as a possible D gene (6 bases). The length of the CDR3 is 14 residues. The germline gives CDR1 MNHNS, CDR2 SASEGT. Trimming cost V 0 bases and J 8 bases, with 13 bases left between them. CDR3 in amino acids: CASSEAGGAQGYTF. In nucleotides, the CDR3 is TGTGCCAGCAGTGAAGCAGGGGGGGCGCAGGGCTACACCTTC.

The table lists this clonotype with a few counts. This rearrangement joins TRBV28 to TRBJ1-5; D may be TRBD1 (6 bases). Germline loops: CDR1 MDHEN, CDR2 SYDVKM. V was trimmed by 9 bases and J by 2 bases, leaving 14 bases between them. This CDR3 is built from 14 residues. The CDR3 DNA reads as TGTGCCAGTAAACAGGGTGGCGGCAATCAGCCCCAGCATTTT. Translation gives CASKQGGGNQPQHF.

The chain combines TRBV20-1 with TRBJ2-1; 9 nucleotides agree with TRBD2. The CDR3 spans 15 residues. Germline CDR1 DFQATT, CDR2 SNEGSKA (reference sequence). Trimming cost V 6 bases and J 0 bases; bases outside gene matches: 6. CDR3 nucleotide sequence: TGCAGTGCGTCTAGCGGGGAGAGCTCCTACAATGAGCAGTTCTTC. Residues: CSASSGESSYNEQFF.

The rearrangement joins TRBV6-5 to TRBJ1-2; 7 bases are shared with TRBD1. Germline V gene sequence: CDR1 MNHEY, CDR2 SVGAGI. Unmatched junction bases numbered 16, after V lost 8 bases and J lost 4 bases. This CDR3 has 16 residues. CDR3 coding DNA: TGTGCCAGCGGACGTAGGACAGGCGGAATCCTCTATGGCTACACCTTC. It yields the protein CASGRRTGGILYGYTF.

This clonotype was counted at least ten times. The rearrangement links TRBV18 to TRBJ2-3, with D tentatively TRBD2 (6 bases). The CDR3 is 14 amino acids. V shed 6 bases and J shed 6 bases, with 16 bases lying between them. Germline values: CDR1 KGHSH, CDR2 LQKENI. The CDR3: CASSRTRETDTQYF. As DNA, the CDR3 is TGTGCCAGCTCCCGGACCCGGGAGACTGATACGCAGTATTTT.

The genes are TRBV15 and TRBJ2-7; TRBD2 matches 9 bases. This CDR3 is built from 14 residues. The V and J ends lost 5 bases and 5 bases, in that order; junction bases with no gene match: 7. From germline, CDR1 is LNHNV and CDR2 YYDKDF (reference sequence). This chain's CDR3 is CATSPASGTHEQYF. The CDR3 nucleotides read TGTGCCACCAGCCCGGCTAGCGGGACCCACGAGCAGTACTTC. Supplemented by reference TRBV15 and TRBJ2-7, the full variable domain reads DAMVIQNPRYQVTQFGKPVTLSCSQTLNHNVMYWYQQKSSQAPKLLFHYYDKDFNNEADTPDNFQSRRPNTSFCFLDIRSPGLGDTAMYLCATSPASGTHEQYFGPGTRLTVT.

V gene TRBV14 combines with J gene TRBJ2-1; 7 bases line up with TRBD2. The CDR3 is 14 amino acids. Per the germline V gene, CDR1 is SGHDN and CDR2 is FVKESK. Trimming at V came to 4 bases and at J to 9 bases, leaving 9 bases not matched to a gene. The CDR3 region is CASSLRLALGEQFF. Written as DNA, the CDR3 is TGTGCCAGCAGCCTCCGACTAGCTCTTGGTGAGCAGTTCTTC.

This clonotype has more than one count but fewer than ten. The chain couples TRBV11-2 to TRBJ1-3; tentatively, D is TRBD1 (6 bases). Germline V gene sequence: CDR1 SGHAT, CDR2 FQNNGV. V shed 5 bases and J shed 0 bases, with 14 bases lying between them. The CDR3 totals 16 residues. CDR3 protein: CASSPQDSGSGNTIYF. Here the CDR3 DNA reads TGTGCCAGCAGCCCCCAGGACAGCGGCTCTGGAAACACCATATATTTT. The variable domain in full, with the rest retrieved from reference TRBV11-2 and TRBJ1-3, is EAGVAQSPRYKIIEKRQSVAFWCNPISGHATLYWYQQILGQGPKLLIQFQNNGVVDDSQLPKDRFSAERLKGVDSTLKIQPAKLEDSAVYLCASSPQDSGSGNTIYFGEGSWLTVV.

This clonotype was recorded a few times. The chain links TRBV7-2 to TRBJ2-7; 7 bases line up with TRBD1. Germline loops: CDR1 SGHTA, CDR2 FQGNSA. The CDR3 has 14 amino acids. The trim removed 2 bases at V and 4 bases at J, leaving 5 bases unmatched. CDR3 bases: TGTGCCAGCAGCTTACAGGGGACAGATTACGAGCAGTACTTC. As protein: CASSLQGTDYEQYF.

This clonotype has just a few counts. V is TRBV5-6 and J is TRBJ2-1, with unresolved D. The CDR3 has 16 residues. Between the trimmed V and J ends, which lost 3 bases and 3 bases, there was a span of 16 bases. Germline CDR1 SGHDT, CDR2 YYEEEE. DNA for the CDR3: TGTGCCAGCAGCTCCTCCGTGGTACTGAACTACAATGAGCAGTTCTTC. Its translation: CASSSSVVLNYNEQFF.

The chain joins TRBV6-5 to TRBJ1-1; D uncertain. The length of the CDR3 is 15 residues. Germline CDR1 reads MNHEY; CDR2 reads SVGAGI. V was cut by 0 bases and J by 1 base, with 9 bases left in between. CDR3 nucleotide sequence: TGTGCCAGCAGTTACTCGGAGGCGAGGAACACTGAAGCTTTCTTT. It is translated as CASSYSEARNTEAFF.

There are many counts of this clonotype. This chain connects TRBV7-8 to TRBJ2-1; 7 positions agree with TRBD1. This CDR3 contains 15 residues. Germline assignment: CDR1 SGHVS and CDR2 FQNEAQ. The J segment lost 6 bases and the V segment lost 4 bases, leaving 9 bases of the junction unmatched. In DNA, the CDR3 is TGTGCCAGCAGCTCCCAGACAGGGCTGTCCAATGAGCAGTTCTTC. Translated, it gives CASSSQTGLSNEQFF.

This clonotype was recorded at least ten times. The chain recombines TRBV29-1 with TRBJ2-3; D is uncertain. The germline V gene encodes CDR1 SQVTM and CDR2 ANQGSEA. Trimming took off 4 bases at V and 2 bases at J, with 10 bases between the two ends. The length of the CDR3 is 13 residues. The CDR3 DNA reads as TGCAGCGTTGTAGGTAGACTCACAGATACGCAGTATTTT. Translated: CSVVGRLTDTQYF.

The chain recombines TRBV20-1 with TRBJ2-1; TRBD1 matches 7 bases. Per the germline V gene, CDR1 is DFQATT and CDR2 is SNEGSKA (reference sequence). V dropped 0 bases and J dropped 10; count of bases not matched to a gene: 6. The CDR3 sequence is 13 residues long. The CDR3 region is CSARDPTGREQFF. CDR3 DNA: TGCAGTGCTAGAGACCCGACAGGGAGAGAGCAGTTCTTC.